Below, 22 T cell receptor beta chains from the same sample are listed, as sequenced in a study of blood T cell repertoires in COVID-19 (TCRdb year 2020). Libraries were made using the immunoSEQ multiplex PCR assay. TCRdb retrieved this table from immuneACCESS and kept in-frame rearrangements only. Not all clones are present; in checked studies, unresolved V genes account for under half, and no reason is known for the remainder. Counted in this sample were 35,000 to 50,000 clones; more than 75% of them appeared once. The ten top clones hold roughly a quarter of the sample. What was sequenced was peripheral blood. All receptors come from a man older than 75 with acute or convalescent COVID-19.

V gene TRBV10-3 combines with J gene TRBJ2-2; 7 bases line up with TRBD2. V was clipped by 3 bases and J by 5 bases; unmatched bases: 12. CDR1 is ENHRY, CDR2 SYGVKD, per germline. The CDR3 length is 17 residues. CDR3 sequence reads: CAISDAVYGGSTGELFF. CDR3 DNA: TGTGCCATCAGTGACGCGGTTTACGGCGGGAGTACCGGGGAGCTGTTTTTT.

The chain joins TRBV2 to TRBJ2-5; D might be TRBD2 (6 bases). The CDR3 length is 16 residues. The ends were cut back, 0 bases at V and 5 bases at J, with 16 bases in the middle. Germline V gene sequence: CDR1 SNHLY, CDR2 FYNNEI. CDR3 nucleotide sequence: TGTGCCAGCAGTGAAGCGCTTCTCGGGGCGGGGGAGACCCAGTACTTC. This gives the protein CASSEALLGAGETQYF.

The CDR3 protein is CASSLSGSSYEQYF. Here the CDR3 DNA reads TGCGCCAGCAGTCTTAGCGGGAGCTCCTACGAGCAGTACTTC. J is TRBJ2-7 and V is TRBV4-1, with 9 bases that match TRBD2. The CDR3 covers 14 residues. The V and J ends lost 6 bases and 0 bases, in that order; junction bases with no gene match: 3. Germline V lookup: CDR1 MGHRA, CDR2 YSYEKL.

This clone was seen at least ten times. Distinct nucleotide sequences in the sample also encode this CDR3. The chain couples TRBV3-1 (or the pseudogene TRBV3-2) to TRBJ1-1, with no clear D. Per the germline V gene, CDR1 is LGHDT and CDR2 is YNNKEL (reference sequence). V was shortened by 1 base and J by 0 bases, with 3 bases between the two germline ends. The CDR3 is 13 amino acids. CDR3 loop: CASSQALNTEAFF. The DNA of the CDR3 is TGTGCCAGCAGCCAAGCTCTGAACACTGAAGCTTTCTTT.

The chain recombines TRBV7-6 with TRBJ2-3; 8 nucleotides line up with TRBD1. The length of the CDR3 is 15 residues. From germline, CDR1 is SGHVS and CDR2 FNYEAQ. J was trimmed by 5 bases and V by 2 bases; bases with no gene match: 6. The CDR3 protein is CASSLLRGRGDTQYF. The CDR3 DNA is TGTGCCAGCAGCTTACTCAGGGGGCGCGGAGATACGCAGTATTTT.

The chain has TRBV5-1 and TRBJ2-5; 7 bases are a match to TRBD2. V trimming: 0 bases; J trimming: 4 bases; junction bases outside the gene matches: 9. Looked up from germline, CDR1 is SGHRS and CDR2 is YFSETQ. The CDR3 consists of 16 residues. CDR3 in amino acids: CASSLVVSGMGETQYF. CDR3 in DNA: TGCGCCAGCAGCTTGGTAGTGAGCGGGATGGGAGAGACCCAGTACTTC.

This clone was observed once. This sequence joins TRBV18 and TRBJ2-7, with 9 nucleotides matching TRBD1. The CDR3 length is 15 residues. The germline V gene has CDR1 KGHSH and CDR2 LQKENI. V shed 3 bases, J shed 3 bases, and the junction held 6 bases outside the gene matches. In nucleotides, the CDR3 is TGTGCCAGCTCACCCGGGACAGGGACAATCTACGAGCAGTACTTC. This sequence encodes CASSPGTGTIYEQYF. Filled out from reference TRBV18 and TRBJ2-7, the complete variable domain reads NAGVMQNPRHLVRRRGQEARLRCSPMKGHSHVYWYRQLPEEGLKFMVYLQKENIIDESGMPKERFSAEFPKEGPSILRIQQVVRGDSAAYFCASSPGTGTIYEQYFGPGTRLTVT.

With respect to this clone: One end of the junction is discordant with germline, which a read error may explain. Different DNA sequences within this sample yield the same CDR3. V gene TRBV6-1 combines with J gene TRBJ1-2, with 8 bases matching TRBD1. The CDR3 is 16 amino acids. Germline lookup yields CDR1 MNHNS and CDR2 SASEGT. CDR3 protein: CASSVDRGAFNYGYTF. The CDR3 bases are TGTGCCAGCAGTGTCGACAGGGGCGCTTTTAACTACGGCTACACCTTC.

The gene calls are TRBV6-5 and TRBJ1-1; 7 bases map to TRBD1. Germline V lookup: CDR1 MNHEY, CDR2 SVGAGI. V lost 9 bases and J lost 2; bases outside the gene matches: 9. The CDR3 extends over 14 amino acids. The CDR3 sequence is CASRSTGLNTEAFF. The CDR3 DNA reads TGTGCCAGTAGATCGACAGGGCTTAACACTGAAGCTTTCTTT.

The chain has TRBV19 and TRBJ2-1, with 13 bases lining up with TRBD2. Germline V lookup: CDR1 LNHDA, CDR2 SQIVND (reference sequence). Losses at the gene ends were 5 bases for V and 9 bases for J; bases not matched to a gene: 10. This CDR3 has 16 residues. The CDR3 region is CASSSWTSGGRGEQFF. In nucleotides, the CDR3 is TGTGCCAGTAGTTCTTGGACTAGCGGGGGAAGGGGTGAGCAGTTCTTC.

This clone turned up a few times. The chain links TRBV3-1 (or the pseudogene TRBV3-2) to TRBJ1-1; D perhaps matches TRBD1 (5 bases). The germline V and J ends were trimmed by 1 base and 7 bases, with 10 bases remaining between them. The CDR3 loop spans 13 amino acids. The germline CDR1 and CDR2 sequences are LGHDT and YNNKEL (reference sequence). The CDR3 region is CASSQVNRLEAFF. The CDR3 DNA sequence: TGTGCCAGCAGCCAAGTAAACAGGCTTGAAGCTTTCTTT.

The CDR3 nucleotides read TGTGCCAGCACCCCTGGCCGCGGGAAGTATTTT. Translated, it gives CASTPGRGKYF. V is TRBV21-1 and J is TRBJ2-3; the table's TRBD2 call for D was not verified on the DNA. TRBV21-1 is tagged as a pseudogene. The CDR3 has 11 amino acids.

This clone appeared once. This chain joins TRBV5-1 and TRBJ2-7; 8 bases agree with TRBD1. V was clipped by 4 bases and J by 3 bases; unmatched bases: 3. Germline assignment: CDR1 SGHRS and CDR2 YFSETQ. This CDR3 is 13 amino acids long. The CDR3 DNA reads TGCGCCAGCAGCCGGGACAGGTACTACGAGCAGTACTTC. Encoded protein: CASSRDRYYEQYF. The full variable domain, its missing parts supplied by reference TRBV5-1 and TRBJ2-7, is KAGVTQTPRYLIKTRGQQVTLSCSPISGHRSVSWYQQTPGQGLQFLFEYFSETQRNKGNFPGRFSGRQFSNSRSEMNVSTLELGDSALYLCASSRDRYYEQYFGPGTRLTVT.

Written as DNA, the CDR3 is TGTGCCAGCAGTAACAGGGCTACCGGGGAGCTGTTTTTT. Its translation: CASSNRATGELFF. V usage is TRBV12-3 or TRBV12-4 and J usage is TRBJ2-2; TRBD1 is a possible D gene (6 bases). CDR3 length equals 13 residues. Trimming took off 5 bases at V and 5 bases at J, with 9 bases between the two ends.

The genes are TRBV14 and TRBJ2-1, with 10 bases identical to TRBD2. V was pared by 6 bases and J by 4 bases, with 6 bases of the junction left unmatched. There are 15 residues in the CDR3. The V gene's germline CDR1 is SGHDN and CDR2 FVKESK. CDR3 loop: CASSSGTSAYNEQFF. CDR3 sequence (DNA): TGTGCCAGCAGTTCTGGGACTAGCGCTTACAATGAGCAGTTCTTC.

The chain combines TRBV19 with TRBJ1-2; 10 bases align to TRBD1. The CDR3 totals 15 residues. Germline lookup yields CDR1 LNHDA and CDR2 SQIVND (reference sequence). The V segment lost 6 bases and the J segment 0 bases; nucleotides outside the gene matches: 4. CDR3 in DNA: TGTGCCAGTAGGATGGGACAGGGGACTAACTATGGCTACACCTTC. It yields the protein CASRMGQGTNYGYTF.

V usage is TRBV30 and J usage is TRBJ1-2; D gene ambiguous. The CDR3 totals 12 residues. V was cut by 3 bases and J by 5 bases, with 10 bases left in between. Germline V gene lookup returns CDR1 GTSNPN and CDR2 SVGIG (reference sequence). CDR3 protein: CAWSRGSYGYTF. For the CDR3, the DNA is TGTGCCTGGAGCCGAGGGAGTTATGGCTACACCTTC.

This chain connects TRBV4-1 to TRBJ2-1; 7 nucleotides agree with TRBD1. V lost 6 bases and J lost 4; bases outside the gene matches: 6. The length of the CDR3 is 14 residues. The V gene's germline CDR1 is MGHRA and CDR2 YSYEKL. CDR3 DNA: TGCGCCAGCAGGGGACAGACGGGTTACAATGAGCAGTTCTTC. This gives the protein CASRGQTGYNEQFF.

J is TRBJ2-7 and V is TRBV3-1 (or the pseudogene TRBV3-2); TRBD2 aligns across 9 bases. CDR3 size: 14 residues. CDR1 is LGHDT and CDR2 is YNNKEL in the germline V gene (reference sequence). The V gene end was trimmed by 5 bases and the J gene end by 5 bases; junction bases not matched to a gene: 7. The chain's CDR3 is CASSSREGLDEQYF. For the CDR3, the DNA is TGTGCCAGCAGCTCGCGGGAGGGCCTGGACGAGCAGTACTTC.

This sequence joins TRBV7-3 and TRBJ2-3; TRBD2 agrees at 13 bases. With 5 bases clipped from V and 5 bases from J, the junction kept 7 bases outside the gene matches. CDR1 and CDR2 from the germline V gene are SGHTA and FQGTGA. There are 16 residues in the CDR3. CDR3 sequence (DNA): TGTGCCAGCAGCGCAAGGACTAGCGGGAGAGGAGATACGCAGTATTTT. Encoded protein: CASSARTSGRGDTQYF.

The gene calls are TRBV7-9 and TRBJ1-4; D call uncertain. The germline V gene encodes CDR1 SEHNR and CDR2 FQNEAQ (reference sequence). V shed 3 bases and J shed 5 bases, with 7 bases lying between them. The CDR3 length is 13 residues. CDR3 region: CASSLNMNEKLFF. CDR3 DNA sequence: TGTGCCAGCAGCTTGAACATGAATGAAAAACTGTTTTTT.

The rearrangement uses TRBV18 and TRBJ2-7; 9 bases are shared with TRBD1. The CDR3 is 15 residues long. Germline V gives CDR1 KGHSH, CDR2 LQKENI. J was trimmed by 2 bases and V by 2 bases; bases with no gene match: 4. The chain's CDR3 is CASSPRTGDPYEQYF. CDR3 nucleotides: TGTGCCAGCTCACCAAGGACAGGGGACCCCTACGAGCAGTACTTC.